A single sample gave rise to the 22 T cell receptor beta chains below, sequenced in a study of T cell responses to AZD1222 COVID-19 vaccine. Assay: immunoSEQ multiplex PCR; the TCRdb copy retains only in-frame clones and omits some. The table records some 100,000 clones, approximately 91% of them present only once. This specimen was peripheral blood, taken on day 0 of AZD1222 vaccination. The source is an adult in good health.

This clone was found a few times. This chain connects TRBV28 to TRBJ1-2; TRBD1 might be the D (6 bases). This CDR3 contains 13 residues. Germline V CDR1 and CDR2: MDHEN, SYDVKM. V shed 4 bases and J shed 4 bases, with 10 bases lying between them. CDR3 amino acids: CASSYRVRYGYTF. As DNA, the CDR3 is TGTGCCAGCAGTTACAGGGTGCGCTATGGCTACACCTTC.

This chain connects TRBV5-1 to TRBJ2-7; the D call may be TRBD1 or TRBD2 (5 bases each). V lost 3 bases and J 1 base, leaving 14 bases between the germline ends. The CDR3 sequence is 15 residues long. Germline CDR1 reads SGHRS; CDR2 reads YFSETQ. CDR3 region: CASSSGPGPSYEQYF. The CDR3 region has the DNA TGCGCCAGCAGCTCGGGCCCGGGGCCGTCCTACGAGCAGTACTTC.

To note about this clone: The junction and the germline gene differ at one end; a read error may be behind it. The genes are TRBV29-1 and TRBJ1-1; the D is unclear. The CDR3 loop spans 10 amino acids. Germline values: CDR1 SQVTM, CDR2 ANQGSEA. In DNA, the CDR3 is TGCAGCGTTGAAACCCAGCAAGCTTTCTGG. Amino acid sequence: CSVETQQAFW.

The CDR3 reads CASSVAGTDYGYTF. As DNA, the CDR3 is TGTGCCAGCAGCGTAGCTGGGACCGACTATGGCTACACCTTC. The genes are TRBV9 and TRBJ1-2, with D possibly matching TRBD1 (5 bases). V shed 0 bases and J shed 3 bases, with 9 bases lying between them. The germline V gene encodes CDR1 SGDLS and CDR2 YYNGEE. This CDR3 has 14 amino acids.

The chain couples TRBV7-9 to TRBJ2-7; D might be TRBD2 (6 bases). Trimming removed 5 bases from V and 0 bases from J, with 14 bases in between. From germline, CDR1 is SEHNR and CDR2 FQNEAQ (reference sequence). This CDR3 is built from 15 residues. DNA for the CDR3: TGTGCCAGCAGCCTAGGACTAACTCCCTCCTACGAGCAGTACTTC. It yields the protein CASSLGLTPSYEQYF.

This clone has only a few counts. The J gene is TRBJ1-1, the V gene TRBV9, with TRBD1 as a possible D gene (6 bases). The CDR3 has 15 residues. CDR1 SGDLS and CDR2 YYNGEE come from the germline V gene. The V gene lost 1 base and the J gene lost 3 bases, with 13 bases spanning the gap. The CDR3 here is CASSVSTGWDTEAFF. CDR3 in DNA: TGTGCCAGCAGCGTATCGACAGGCTGGGACACTGAAGCTTTCTTT.

This rearrangement joins TRBV6-5 to TRBJ1-5, with D unclear. The CDR3 has 14 amino acids. Trimming took off 2 bases at V and 8 bases at J, with 13 bases between the two ends. Germline V CDR1 and CDR2: MNHEY, SVGAGI. CDR3 loop: CASSYTGPPKPQHF. The CDR3 bases are TGTGCCAGCAGTTACACCGGGCCTCCAAAGCCCCAGCATTTT.

The gene calls are TRBV7-3 and TRBJ2-1; a possible D gene is TRBD1 (6 bases). Trimming stripped 1 base from V and 0 bases from J, with 13 bases between. Germline V gene lookup returns CDR1 SGHTA and CDR2 FQGTGA. This CDR3 has 17 amino acids. This CDR3 is CASSLMWDKSSYNEQFF. CDR3 sequence (DNA): TGTGCCAGCAGCTTAATGTGGGACAAGAGCTCCTACAATGAGCAGTTCTTC.

This clone was seen once. J is TRBJ2-2 and V is TRBV2, with D unclear. Trimming took off 3 bases at V and 0 bases at J, with 8 bases between the two ends. This CDR3 contains 15 residues. Germline V lookup: CDR1 SNHLY, CDR2 FYNNEI. In nucleotides, the CDR3 is TGTGCCAGCAGTGATCTGGGCGCGAACACCGGGGAGCTGTTTTTT. Amino acid sequence: CASSDLGANTGELFF.

The chain links TRBV19 to TRBJ1-1; D gene ambiguous. Germline CDR1 and CDR2: LNHDA and SQIVND (reference sequence). The length of the CDR3 is 14 residues. The V and J ends lost 10 bases and 5 bases respectively, with 20 bases between them. The CDR3 loop reads CATDPRGVWTEAFF. CDR3 nucleotide sequence: TGTGCCACGGACCCCCGCGGGGTATGGACTGAAGCTTTCTTT.

This clone was detected only once. The J gene is TRBJ1-5, the V gene TRBV12-5; a weak D match, TRBD1 (5 bases). Per the germline V gene, CDR1 is LGHNT and CDR2 is FRNRAP. Trimming stripped 7 bases from V and 6 bases from J, with 13 bases between. The CDR3 runs to 13 residues. CDR3: CASVGGTFQPQHF. CDR3 DNA sequence: TGTGCTAGTGTGGGAGGGACTTTTCAGCCCCAGCATTTT.

This clone has more than one count but fewer than ten. This rearrangement joins TRBV29-1 to TRBJ1-2, with a tentative D call TRBD1 (6 bases). CDR1 is SQVTM and CDR2 is ANQGSEA in the germline V gene. This CDR3 has 15 amino acids. V lost 4 bases and J lost 8, with 23 bases in between. CDR3 bases: TGCAGCGTTGGTGGGGGCTTGACCGTTTTTTCCGGCTACACCTTC. Amino acid sequence: CSVGGGLTVFSGYTF.

V is TRBV9 and J is TRBJ1-2, with D tentatively TRBD1 (6 bases). The CDR3 runs to 16 residues. CDR1 is SGDLS and CDR2 is YYNGEE in the germline V gene. With 3 bases removed from V and 4 bases from J, the gap between germline ends came to 19 bases. The CDR3 DNA follows: TGTGCCAGCAGCGCCGACCCGACAGGAGCCCTCTATGGCTACACCTTC. This encodes CASSADPTGALYGYTF.

This sequence joins TRBV6-2 or TRBV6-3 and TRBJ2-2; the D is unclear. Germline CDR1 and CDR2: MNHEY and SVGEGT. The CDR3 is 14 residues long. V lost 2 bases to trimming and J lost 6 bases, with 10 bases between them. CDR3 residues: CASSYAWLSGELFF. The DNA for the CDR3 is TGTGCCAGCAGTTACGCGTGGTTGTCCGGGGAGCTGTTTTTT.

The chain joins TRBV29-1 to TRBJ2-1; 8 bases match TRBD1. CDR1 is SQVTM, CDR2 ANQGSEA, per germline. The CDR3 runs to 13 residues. Trimming removed 5 bases from V and 2 bases from J; junction bases left unmatched: 2. The CDR3 coding sequence is TGCAGCGTTACAGGGGGGACCTACAATGAGCAGTTCTTC. The encoded protein is CSVTGGTYNEQFF.

The chain is built from TRBV4-2 and TRBJ2-7; weak D call: TRBD1 (6 bases). The CDR3 extends over 13 amino acids. Germline V gene lookup returns CDR1 LGHNA and CDR2 YNFKEQ. V lost 0 bases, J lost 5 bases, and 8 bases lay in between. CDR3 protein: CASSQDRGHEQYF. CDR3 nucleotide sequence: TGTGCCAGCAGCCAAGACAGGGGCCACGAGCAGTACTTC.

This clone has a single count. V and J are TRBV7-2 and TRBJ1-5; D unresolved. Trimming pared 0 bases from V and 7 bases from J, leaving 13 bases between. Looked up from germline, CDR1 is SGHTA and CDR2 is FQGNSA. The CDR3 has 15 residues. The CDR3 nucleotides read TGTGCCAGCAGCTTAGCCCCAGGTACGGGACAGCCCCAGCATTTT. The encoded protein is CASSLAPGTGQPQHF.

The rearrangement uses TRBV5-4 and TRBJ2-5, with a possible D match to TRBD1 (6 bases). Per the germline V gene, CDR1 is SGHNT and CDR2 is YYREEE (reference sequence). CDR3 length equals 13 residues. Deletions cut 1 base from V and 3 bases from J, with 7 bases between. The CDR3 DNA follows: TGTGCCAGCAGCTTGCACAGGGAAGAGACCCAGTACTTC. This encodes CASSLHREETQYF.

The rearrangement joins TRBV28 to TRBJ2-3; perhaps TRBD2 as D (6 bases). The V gene's germline CDR1 is MDHEN and CDR2 SYDVKM. V lost 2 bases, J lost 0 bases, and 12 bases lay in between. The CDR3 extends over 16 amino acids. Here the CDR3 reads CASSLSTGGSTDTQYF. DNA of the CDR3: TGTGCCAGCAGTTTAAGTACCGGGGGTAGCACAGATACGCAGTATTTT.

The chain joins TRBV19 to TRBJ2-3; possible D gene TRBD2, 5 bases. The length of the CDR3 is 16 residues. CDR1 is LNHDA and CDR2 is SQIVND in the germline V gene (reference sequence). Trimming stripped 9 bases from V and 0 bases from J, with 19 bases between. The CDR3 loop reads CASSPRRTYSTDTQYF. The CDR3, as DNA: TGTGCCAGCTCCCCGCGGCGGACTTACAGCACAGATACGCAGTATTTT.

The V and J genes are TRBV10-3 and TRBJ2-1, with TRBD2 matching over 11 bases. The V gene end was trimmed by 10 bases and the J gene end by 3 bases; junction bases not matched to a gene: 5. CDR3 length: 14 amino acids. Germline CDR1 is ENHRY and CDR2 is SYGVKD. DNA for the CDR3: TGTGCCACGGAAACTAGCGGGGGCTACAATGAGCAGTTCTTC. Its protein product is CATETSGGYNEQFF.

The chain uses TRBV7-3 and TRBJ2-6; possible D gene TRBD2, 5 bases. The CDR3 covers 17 residues. Trimming shortened V by 3 bases and J by 0 bases, and 12 bases separated the two germline ends. Germline V lookup: CDR1 SGHTA, CDR2 FQGTGA. CDR3 DNA sequence: TGTGCCAGCAGCTTTGCGGGTCAAAGCTCTGGGGCCAACGTCCTGACTTTC. Protein: CASSFAGQSSGANVLTF.